This T cell receptor (beta chain) was profiled in a study of T cells in Graves' hyperthyroidism and ophthalmopathy. Study-wide findings and caveats: Ophthalmopathy and stable hyperthyroidism were separated by a 13 V-J model. Most clonotypes expanded in the thyroid (above 0.001) were also present in blood.

TCR beta CDR3 regions were amplified from RNA transcripts. TCR CDR3 regions were first amplified by RT-PCR with HTBI primers. Via MiXCR, TCRdb re-called the multiplex PCR reads, giving one row per CDR3 protein. This sample yields 500,000 to 650,000 distinct CDR3 sequences, of which 13% to 15% are seen a single time; approximately 15% belongs to the top ten. The hyperthyroidism was newly diagnosed and had lasted under 2 months; the patients were aged 18 to 65. In this sample, this clonotype turned up many times. Its target is not known. In germline, CDR1 is MNHEY, CDR2 SMNVEV (reference sequence). Trimming removed 4 bases from V and 10 bases from J; junction bases left unmatched: 12. This CDR3 has 14 amino acids.

The sequenced sample consisted of blood. The chain recombines TRBV27 with TRBJ1-1, with 7 bases fitting TRBD1. The receptor was derived from a woman in her thirties or forties with Graves' hyperthyroidism. CDR3 sequence: CASSSMPPGGSAFF. CDR3 nucleotides: TGTGCCAGCAGTTCAATGCCCCCAGGGGGATCAGCTTTCTTT.